A selection of T cell receptor beta chains follows, all from one sample in a study of blood T cell repertoires in COVID-19. Clones were sequenced by immunoSEQ multiplex PCR, and TCRdb holds only the in-frame ones, with some missing. Here the sample spans some 250,000 clones, 86% being singletons. The sample comprised peripheral blood. These receptors were taken from a woman aged 25 to 39 who had recovered from COVID-19. Both conserved end residues are part of each CDR3. Each record gives: J gene, D gene, V gene, clone size, CDR3 DNA, CDR3 protein. A D gene is named only where the DNA matches it firmly. Clone size, where shown, is once, few, many, or a class for clones that have expanded.

j_call: TRBJ1-2; d_call: -; v_call: TRBV6-5; clone_size: -; cdr3_nt: TGTGCCAGCAGTTACTCGCCCAAGAGGAACTATGGCTACACCTTC; cdr3_aa: CASSYSPKRNYGYTF
j_call: TRBJ1-5; d_call: -; v_call: TRBV12-3/TRBV12-4; clone_size: -; cdr3_nt: TGTGCCAGCAGTTTCTCGGGGTTTCAGCCCCAGCATTTT; cdr3_aa: CASSFSGFQPQHF
j_call: TRBJ1-2; d_call: TRBD1; v_call: TRBV6-2/TRBV6-3; clone_size: -; cdr3_nt: TGTGCCAGCAGCCGGGGACAGACCTATGGCTACACCTTC; cdr3_aa: CASSRGQTYGYTF
j_call: TRBJ2-3; d_call: -; v_call: TRBV6-4; clone_size: -; cdr3_nt: TGTGCCAGCAGTAGCACAGAAACAGATACGCAGTATTTT; cdr3_aa: CASSSTETDTQYF
j_call: TRBJ1-3; d_call: TRBD1; v_call: TRBV7-9; clone_size: -; cdr3_nt: TGTGCCAGCAGCCCTGGACAGGGGCGTATATATTTT; cdr3_aa: CASSPGQGRIYF
j_call: TRBJ1-1; d_call: -; v_call: TRBV18; clone_size: -; cdr3_nt: TGTGCCAGCTCACGCGGGCGTCCTAACTCAACACCAACTGAAGCTTTCTTT; cdr3_aa: CASSRGRPNSTPTEAFF
j_call: TRBJ1-6; d_call: TRBD1; v_call: TRBV14; clone_size: -; cdr3_nt: TGTGCCAGCAGCGACCAGGGGGCTTATAATTCACCCCTCCACTTT; cdr3_aa: CASSDQGAYNSPLHF
j_call: TRBJ2-1; d_call: -; v_call: TRBV5-4; clone_size: -; cdr3_nt: TGTGCCAGCAGTCTTGGTCAGGGCCCCTACAATGAGCAGTTCTTC; cdr3_aa: CASSLGQGPYNEQFF
j_call: TRBJ2-3; d_call: -; v_call: TRBV7-8; clone_size: -; cdr3_nt: TGTGCCAGCAGCACTCCTTTTGGGGGGGGCAGGGAAGATACGCAGTATTTT; cdr3_aa: CASSTPFGGGREDTQYF
j_call: TRBJ1-2; d_call: TRBD1; v_call: TRBV2; clone_size: -; cdr3_nt: TGTGCCAGCAGTGAGAAAGGCGGGACAGCTAACTATGGCTACACCTTC; cdr3_aa: CASSEKGGTANYGYTF
j_call: TRBJ2-2; d_call: TRBD2; v_call: TRBV7-8; clone_size: -; cdr3_nt: TGTGCCAGCAGCCCAGGGACTAGATTGAACACCGGGGAGCTGTTTTTT; cdr3_aa: CASSPGTRLNTGELFF
j_call: TRBJ1-6; d_call: -; v_call: TRBV7-6; clone_size: -; cdr3_nt: TGTGCCAGCAGCCAGGGAACCTATAATTCACCCCTCCACTTT; cdr3_aa: CASSQGTYNSPLHF
j_call: TRBJ1-1; d_call: TRBD1; v_call: TRBV7-2; clone_size: few; cdr3_nt: TGTGCCAGCAGTTCGGGACAGGGGGTGGTTGAAGCTTTCTTT; cdr3_aa: CASSSGQGVVEAFF
j_call: TRBJ1-2; d_call: TRBD1; v_call: TRBV27; clone_size: -; cdr3_nt: TGTGCCAGCAGCTGGACAGGGGAGGAGGGCTACACCTTC; cdr3_aa: CASSWTGEEGYTF
j_call: TRBJ1-5; d_call: TRBD1; v_call: TRBV7-2; clone_size: -; cdr3_nt: TGTGCCAGCAGCTTCGTTGGGACAGGGGTAAATCAGCCCCAGCATTTT; cdr3_aa: CASSFVGTGVNQPQHF
j_call: TRBJ2-7; d_call: TRBD1; v_call: TRBV20-1; clone_size: -; cdr3_nt: TGCAGTGCTAGTTGGGACAGGGTTCACGAGCAGTACTTC; cdr3_aa: CSASWDRVHEQYF
j_call: TRBJ1-5; d_call: -; v_call: TRBV10-2; clone_size: -; cdr3_nt: TGCGCCAGCAGTGAAGGGAGGGTGGGTGTTATTAATCAGCCCCAGCATTTT; cdr3_aa: CASSEGRVGVINQPQHF